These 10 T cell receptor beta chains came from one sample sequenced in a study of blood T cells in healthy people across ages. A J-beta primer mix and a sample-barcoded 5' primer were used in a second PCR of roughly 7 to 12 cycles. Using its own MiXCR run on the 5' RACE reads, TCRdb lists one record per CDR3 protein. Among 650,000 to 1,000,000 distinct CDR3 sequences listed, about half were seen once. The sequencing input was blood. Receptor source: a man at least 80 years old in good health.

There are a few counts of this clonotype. The CDR3: CASSLRGRRTDTQYF. The CDR3 DNA reads TGTGCCAGCAGCTTAAGGGGACGAAGAACAGATACGCAGTATTTT. The chain employs TRBV7-2 and TRBJ2-3, with D perhaps being TRBD1 or TRBD2 (5 bases each). V lost 2 bases to trimming and J lost 3 bases, with 12 bases between them. The CDR3 has 15 residues. Germline CDR1 and CDR2: SGHTA and FQGNSA.

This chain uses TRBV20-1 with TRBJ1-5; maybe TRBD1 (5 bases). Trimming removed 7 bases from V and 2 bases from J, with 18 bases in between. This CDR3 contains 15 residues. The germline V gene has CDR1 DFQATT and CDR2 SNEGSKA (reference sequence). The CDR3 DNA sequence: TGCAGTGTTAAGCAGGGTGACGAGGGCAATCAGCCCCAGCATTTT. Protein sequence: CSVKQGDEGNQPQHF.

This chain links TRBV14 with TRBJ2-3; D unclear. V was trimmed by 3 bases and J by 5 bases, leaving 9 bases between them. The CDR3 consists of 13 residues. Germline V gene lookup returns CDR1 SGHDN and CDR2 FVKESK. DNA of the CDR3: TGTGCCAGCAGCCACCCCTTTGGAGATACGCAGTATTTT. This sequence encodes CASSHPFGDTQYF. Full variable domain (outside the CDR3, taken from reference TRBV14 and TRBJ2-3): EAGVTQFPSHSVIEKGQTVTLRCDPISGHDNLYWYRRVMGKEIKFLLHFVKESKQDESGMPNNRFLAERTGGTYSTLKVQPAELEDSGVYFCASSHPFGDTQYFGPGTRLTVL.

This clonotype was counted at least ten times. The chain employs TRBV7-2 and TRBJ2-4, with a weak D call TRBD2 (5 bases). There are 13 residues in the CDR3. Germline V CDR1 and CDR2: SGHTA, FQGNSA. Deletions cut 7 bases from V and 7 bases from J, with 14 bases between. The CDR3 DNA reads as TGTGCCAGCACCCGCGGCTCGGGGAACATTCAGTACTTC. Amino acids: CASTRGSGNIQYF.

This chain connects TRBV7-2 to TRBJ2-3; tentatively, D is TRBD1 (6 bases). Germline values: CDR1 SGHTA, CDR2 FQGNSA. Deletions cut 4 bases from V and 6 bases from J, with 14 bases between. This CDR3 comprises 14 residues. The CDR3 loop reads CASSSGVTGDTQYF. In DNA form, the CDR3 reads TGTGCCAGCAGCTCAGGGGTCACAGGGGATACGCAGTATTTT.

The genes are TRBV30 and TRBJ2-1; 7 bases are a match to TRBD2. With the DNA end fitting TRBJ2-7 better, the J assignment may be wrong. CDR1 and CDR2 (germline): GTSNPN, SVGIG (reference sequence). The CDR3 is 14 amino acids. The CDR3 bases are TGTGCCTGGATGGTCTCCGGGACTAAAAATGAGCAGTACTTC. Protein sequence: CAWMVSGTKNEQYF.

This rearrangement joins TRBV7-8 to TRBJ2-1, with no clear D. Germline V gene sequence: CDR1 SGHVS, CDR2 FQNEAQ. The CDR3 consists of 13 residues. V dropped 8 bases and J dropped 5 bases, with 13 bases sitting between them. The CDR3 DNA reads TGTGCCAGCGGCGGAAAAAACCACAATGAGCAGTTCTTC. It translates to CASGGKNHNEQFF.

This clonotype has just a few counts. This CDR3 reads CASSQEGTGAYNEQFF. DNA of the CDR3: TGTGCCAGCAGCCAAGAAGGGACAGGGGCCTACAATGAGCAGTTCTTC. The chain recombines TRBV4-2 with TRBJ2-1, with 10 bases aligning to TRBD1. V gave up 0 bases and J gave up 2 bases; unmatched junction bases: 1. The V gene's germline CDR1 is LGHNA and CDR2 YNFKEQ. This CDR3 is built from 16 residues.

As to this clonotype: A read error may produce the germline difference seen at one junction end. CDR3 in DNA: TGTGTCAGCAGTCCAGGACTAGCGGGATACAATGAGCAGTACTTC. Its translation: CVSSPGLAGYNEQYF. The V gene is TRBV28, the J gene TRBJ2-7; 12 nucleotides line up with TRBD2. The CDR3 runs to 15 residues. In germline, CDR1 is MDHEN, CDR2 SYDVKM. Full variable domain (rest looked up from reference TRBV28 and TRBJ2-7): DVKVTQSSRYLVKRTGEKVFLECVQDMDHENMFWYRQDPGLGLRLIYFSYDVKMKEKGDIPEGYSVSREKKERFSLILESASTNQTSMYLCVSSPGLAGYNEQYFGPGTRLTVT.

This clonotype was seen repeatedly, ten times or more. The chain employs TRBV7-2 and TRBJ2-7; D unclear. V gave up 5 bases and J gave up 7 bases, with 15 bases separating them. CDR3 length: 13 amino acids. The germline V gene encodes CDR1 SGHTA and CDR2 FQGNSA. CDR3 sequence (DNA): TGTGCCAGCAGCCGTCGGACCCAACTGGAGCAGTACTTC. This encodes CASSRRTQLEQYF.